This T cell receptor beta chain stems from a study of blood T cell repertoires in COVID-19. Libraries were prepared by immunoSEQ multiplex PCR; TCRdb keeps only in-frame clonotypes and omits some of them. The sample has roughly 300,000 clones; about four fifths are singletons. V lost 4 bases, J lost 0 bases, and 7 bases lay in between. The CDR3 totals 13 residues. Germline V gives CDR1 SGHRS, CDR2 YFSETQ. The chain recombines TRBV5-1 with TRBJ1-1; D uncertain. The sequencing input was peripheral blood. The source of this sequence is a human donor with COVID-19, enrolled during active disease. The donor label of this sample is uncertain. The CDR3 sequence is CASSGGMNTEAFF. The CDR3 DNA follows: TGCGCCAGCAGCGGAGGAATGAACACTGAAGCTTTCTTT.